This T cell receptor beta chain emerged from a study of T cell responses to AZD1222 COVID-19 vaccine. Study-level points and caveats: The donor group comprised mostly white British people and more females; the analysis possibly underestimated clonal diversity.

A word on this clone: Its cognate antigen is unknown.

This CDR3 comprises 14 residues. Deletions cut 0 bases from V and 3 bases from J, with 10 bases between. Germline CDR1 reads SGHRS; CDR2 reads YFSETQ. TCRdb's copy holds only in-frame clones and misses some; the assay was immunoSEQ multiplex PCR. Seen here are roughly 160,000 clones, 80% to 95% observed once, and the top ten hold around 1.6%. This TCR derives from an adult in good health. The genes are TRBV5-1 and TRBJ2-7, with D hard to call. The specimen was peripheral blood, collected on day 0 of AZD1222 vaccination. The CDR3 coding sequence is TGCGCCAGCAGCTTGGACTCACGAAACTACGAGCAGTACTTC. This translates into CASSLDSRNYEQYF.